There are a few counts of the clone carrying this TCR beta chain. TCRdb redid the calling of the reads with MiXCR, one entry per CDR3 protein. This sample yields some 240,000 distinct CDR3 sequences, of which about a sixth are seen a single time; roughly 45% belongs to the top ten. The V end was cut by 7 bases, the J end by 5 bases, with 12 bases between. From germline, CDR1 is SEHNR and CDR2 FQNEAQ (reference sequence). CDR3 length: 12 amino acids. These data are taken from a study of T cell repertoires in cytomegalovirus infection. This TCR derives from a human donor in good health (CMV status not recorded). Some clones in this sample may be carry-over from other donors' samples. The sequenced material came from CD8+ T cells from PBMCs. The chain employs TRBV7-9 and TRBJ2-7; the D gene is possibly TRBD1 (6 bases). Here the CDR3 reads CASTNRVHEQYF. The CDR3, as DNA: TGTGCCAGCACAAACAGGGTCCACGAGCAGTACTTC.